The 17 T cell receptor beta chains listed next were all sequenced from one sample in a study of blood T cell repertoires in COVID-19 (TCRdb year 2020). Library construction relied on the immunoSEQ multiplex PCR assay. TCRdb carries this immuneACCESS record with in-frame sequences only. Its versions omit some clonotypes, under half of them owing to an unresolved V gene in the studies checked, with the rest unexplained. Recorded for this sample are 180,000 or so clones; approximately 91% of them occurred a single time. About 0.8% of the sample is taken by the ten largest. The sample consisted of PBMCs or T cells enriched from blood (not recorded which). Receptors were obtained from a woman between 18 and 29 years old who had recovered from COVID-19.

The chain combines TRBV9 with TRBJ2-1; 11 bases are a match to TRBD2. This CDR3 contains 15 residues. V gave up 3 bases and J gave up 6 bases; unmatched junction bases: 5. CDR1 and CDR2 (germline): SGDLS, YYNGEE. For the CDR3, the DNA is TGTGCCAGCAGCGCGGGACTAGCGGAAACCAATGAGCAGTTCTTC. Its translation is CASSAGLAETNEQFF.

The chain carries TRBV12-5 and TRBJ2-5; 10 bases are a match to TRBD2. The germline gives CDR1 LGHNT, CDR2 FRNRAP. The CDR3 spans 15 residues. Unmatched junction bases numbered 8, after V lost 6 bases and J lost 4 bases. The CDR3 DNA follows: TGTGCTAGTGGGATTCTAGCGGGAGTGAGAGAGACCCAGTACTTC. Protein sequence: CASGILAGVRETQYF.

The chain is built from TRBV20-1 and TRBJ2-3, with D maybe TRBD2 (6 bases). The germline V and J ends were trimmed by 3 bases and 9 bases, with 10 bases remaining between them. CDR3 size: 11 residues. Per germline, CDR1 DFQATT and CDR2 SNEGSKA (reference sequence). CDR3 DNA sequence: TGCAGTGCTAGGGCCAGCGGGACGCAGTATTTT. Protein product: CSARASGTQYF.

The rearrangement uses TRBV7-2 and TRBJ2-1, with 9 bases fitting TRBD2. Losses at the gene ends were 0 bases for V and 3 bases for J; bases not matched to a gene: 15. This CDR3 spans 20 amino acids. The germline gives CDR1 SGHTA, CDR2 FQGNSA. The CDR3 loop is CASSLALLAGSVRGYNEQFF. CDR3 sequence (DNA): TGTGCCAGCAGCTTAGCACTCCTAGCGGGATCAGTAAGGGGCTACAATGAGCAGTTCTTC.

The chain carries TRBV18 and TRBJ1-1; a weak D match, TRBD1 (6 bases). The CDR3 has 14 amino acids. The ends were cut back, 3 bases at V and 3 bases at J, with 11 bases in the middle. Germline CDR1 is KGHSH and CDR2 is LQKENI. The CDR3 bases are TGTGCCAGCTCACCCGCGTCAGGGGACACTGAAGCTTTCTTT. Protein: CASSPASGDTEAFF.

This clone was counted only a few times. The chain is built from TRBV19 and TRBJ2-7; D gene ambiguous. The germline gives CDR1 LNHDA, CDR2 SQIVND (reference sequence). The CDR3 contains 13 residues. Trimming took off 3 bases at V and 3 bases at J, with 9 bases between the two ends. CDR3 region: CASSIRRFYEQYF. In DNA form, the CDR3 reads TGTGCCAGTAGTATTCGCAGATTCTACGAGCAGTACTTC.

V usage is TRBV30 and J usage is TRBJ2-1, with 7 bases identical to TRBD2. Trimming at V came to 1 base and at J to 5 bases, leaving 14 bases not matched to a gene. CDR1 GTSNPN and CDR2 SVGIG come from the germline V gene (reference sequence). The CDR3 is made up of 17 amino acids. DNA of the CDR3: TGTGCCTGGAGTGGGGCCCCTAGCGGTATCCCCCACAATGAGCAGTTCTTC. It translates to CAWSGAPSGIPHNEQFF.

The chain employs TRBV7-2 and TRBJ2-5; D perhaps matches TRBD2 (5 bases). The CDR3 runs 17 residues. The germline V and J ends were trimmed by 1 base and 7 bases, with 22 bases remaining between them. Germline lookup yields CDR1 SGHTA and CDR2 FQGNSA. The CDR3 reads CASSLVGSFGGLGTQYF. CDR3 nucleotide sequence: TGTGCCAGCAGCTTAGTGGGGTCGTTCGGAGGATTGGGGACCCAGTACTTC.

The sample holds a few counts of this clone. This chain connects TRBV19 to TRBJ1-1, with TRBD1 matching over 9 bases. Germline-derived CDR1 and CDR2 are LNHDA and SQIVND (reference sequence). The V gene end was trimmed by 8 bases and the J gene end by 3 bases; junction bases not matched to a gene: 10. The CDR3 totals 15 residues. The CDR3 DNA follows: TGTGCCAGTGGAGGAAGGGACAGGGTGTACACTGAAGCTTTCTTT. This encodes CASGGRDRVYTEAFF.

The rearrangement joins TRBV6-2 or TRBV6-3 to TRBJ1-2; D not certain. The V and J ends lost 4 bases and 1 base respectively, with 13 bases between them. In germline, CDR1 is MNHEY, CDR2 SVGEGT. The CDR3 is 15 amino acids. The CDR3 loop reads CASSWLDGDNYGYTF. CDR3 DNA sequence: TGTGCCAGCAGTTGGTTGGACGGGGATAACTATGGCTACACCTTC.

V and J are TRBV5-1 and TRBJ2-7, with D perhaps TRBD2 (5 bases). Germline V CDR1 and CDR2: SGHRS, YFSETQ. Trimming took off 4 bases at V and 7 bases at J, with 12 bases between the two ends. The CDR3 has 12 amino acids. The chain's CDR3 is CASSMGGGEQYF. CDR3 DNA sequence: TGCGCCAGCAGCATGGGCGGCGGGGAGCAGTACTTC.

The chain uses TRBV7-8 and TRBJ2-1; 8 bases are a match to TRBD1. V shed 1 base and J 5 bases; nucleotides not matched to a gene: 7. The CDR3 length is 16 residues. Germline V gene lookup returns CDR1 SGHVS and CDR2 FQNEAQ. The CDR3 nucleotides read TGTGCCAGCAGCTTAGAACCGGGACAGGACCACAATGAGCAGTTCTTC. Translating it yields CASSLEPGQDHNEQFF.

This clone appeared once. J is TRBJ2-1 and V is TRBV19; TRBD2 matches 8 bases. CDR3 size: 15 residues. Per the germline V gene, CDR1 is LNHDA and CDR2 is SQIVND (reference sequence). V shed 3 bases and J 7 bases; nucleotides not matched to a gene: 8. CDR3 DNA: TGTGCCAGTAGTATGGCGGGAGGCCAGGCGAATGAGCAGTTCTTC. Protein product: CASSMAGGQANEQFF.

The J gene is TRBJ1-4, the V gene TRBV28; 10 bases map to TRBD1. This CDR3 spans 17 amino acids. Germline CDR1 MDHEN, CDR2 SYDVKM. With V trimmed by 6 bases and J by 8 bases, 15 bases remained unmatched. CDR3 sequence reads: CASRTGTGAKWGEKLFF. For the CDR3, the DNA is TGTGCCAGCAGAACCGGGACAGGGGCTAAATGGGGCGAAAAACTGTTTTTT.

V gene TRBV3-1 (or the pseudogene TRBV3-2) combines with J gene TRBJ1-4; no clear D gene. The CDR3 extends over 13 amino acids. Trimming left V 8 bases short and J 4 bases short, with 11 bases between. CDR1 and CDR2 (germline): LGHDT, YNNKEL (reference sequence). The CDR3 DNA is TGTGCCAGCTCCGGGAGACATAATGAAAAACTGTTTTTT. As protein: CASSGRHNEKLFF.

This clone occurred a few times. The chain carries TRBV7-9 and TRBJ2-2, with 10 bases aligning to TRBD2. The CDR3 has 16 residues. CDR1 is SEHNR, CDR2 FQNEAQ, per germline (reference sequence). V lost 5 bases, J lost 1 base, and 4 bases stayed unmatched. The CDR3 DNA sequence: TGTGCCAGCAGCGGACTAGCGGACCTGAACACCGGGGAGCTGTTTTTT. As protein: CASSGLADLNTGELFF.

The chain combines TRBV13 with TRBJ2-1; 8 bases match TRBD1. Per the germline V gene, CDR1 is PRHDT and CDR2 is FYEKMQ (reference sequence). The CDR3 runs to 18 residues. Losses at the gene ends were 5 bases for V and 3 bases for J; bases not matched to a gene: 15. The CDR3, as DNA: TGTGCCAGCAGCGTCTCACTAGTCGGGGACAGGCTCTACAATGAGCAGTTCTTC. Amino acids: CASSVSLVGDRLYNEQFF.